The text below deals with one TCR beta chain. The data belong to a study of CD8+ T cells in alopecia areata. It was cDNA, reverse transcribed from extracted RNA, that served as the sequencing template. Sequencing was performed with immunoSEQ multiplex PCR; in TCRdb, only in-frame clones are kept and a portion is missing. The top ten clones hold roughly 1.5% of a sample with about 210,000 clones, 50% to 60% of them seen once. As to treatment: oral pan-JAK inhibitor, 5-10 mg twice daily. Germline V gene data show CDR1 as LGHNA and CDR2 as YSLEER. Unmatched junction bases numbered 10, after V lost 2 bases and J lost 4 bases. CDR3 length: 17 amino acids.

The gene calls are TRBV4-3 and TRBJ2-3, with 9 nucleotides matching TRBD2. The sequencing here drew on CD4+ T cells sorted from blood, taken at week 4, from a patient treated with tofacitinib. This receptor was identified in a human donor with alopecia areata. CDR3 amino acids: CASSQHWGSGGSDTQYF. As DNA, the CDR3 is TGCGCCAGCAGCCAACACTGGGGTAGCGGGGGATCAGATACGCAGTATTTT.